This T cell receptor (beta chain) originates from a study of blood T cell repertoires in COVID-19. Germline V gene data show CDR1 as GTSNPN and CDR2 as SVGIG (reference sequence). Losses at the gene ends were 0 bases for V and 2 bases for J; bases not matched to a gene: 10. The CDR3 has 16 amino acids. The study recruited people aged roughly 18 to 100 years across roughly 25 US areas. Grouping used clinical history reported by participants in a survey and questionnaire. The repertoire was sequenced with immunoSEQ multiplex PCR; TCRdb's copy has only in-frame clones and lacks some. The sample has roughly 250,000 clones, around 88% seen once.

Sequenced: PBMCs or T cells enriched from blood (not recorded which). The gene calls are TRBV30 and TRBJ2-7, with 7 bases identical to TRBD2. The TCR sequence derives from a woman aged 40 to 55 with acute COVID-19. The DNA for the CDR3 is TGTGCCTGGAGTGTTTTTAGTTCGGGAGGCGCCTACGAGCAGTACTTC. Translation: CAWSVFSSGGAYEQYF.